The 5 T cell receptor beta chains listed next were all sequenced from one sample in a study of T cells in Graves' hyperthyroidism and ophthalmopathy. RNA transcripts were the template for amplifying TCR beta CDR3 regions. HTBI primers were used for first-round RT-PCR of the TCR CDR3. TCRdb reprocessed the multiplex PCR reads with MiXCR, giving one entry per CDR3 protein. The sample yields around 110,000 distinct CDR3 sequences, about a sixth seen once. The specimen was blood. These TCRs come from a woman aged 45 to 65 with Graves' hyperthyroidism.

This clonotype was counted ten times or more. V usage is TRBV11-2 and J usage is TRBJ2-2, with 9 bases fitting TRBD1. The ends lost 4 bases at V and 1 base at J; junction bases unmatched: 7. This CDR3 region has 17 residues. Germline lookup yields CDR1 SGHAT and CDR2 FQNNGV. The CDR3 DNA is TGTGCCAGCAGCTCCTACCCGGGACAGGGGAACACCGGGGAGCTGTTTTTT. This codes for CASSSYPGQGNTGELFF. The full variable domain, in which reference TRBV11-2 and TRBJ2-2 provide the parts outside the CDR3, is EAGVAQSPRYKIIEKRQSVAFWCNPISGHATLYWYQQILGQGPKLLIQFQNNGVVDDSQLPKDRFSAERLKGVDSTLKIQPAKLEDSAVYLCASSSYPGQGNTGELFFGEGSRLTVL.

This clonotype was detected many times. The chain links TRBV19 to TRBJ1-1; D possibly corresponds to TRBD1 (6 bases). V was clipped by 3 bases and J by 3 bases, with 8 bases between them. The CDR3 loop spans 13 amino acids. Germline CDR1 is LNHDA and CDR2 is SQIVND (reference sequence). For the CDR3, the DNA is TGTGCCAGTAGTATCAGGGGCCACACTGAAGCTTTCTTT. The encoded protein is CASSIRGHTEAFF.

The sample holds many counts of this clonotype. V is TRBV12-5 and J is TRBJ1-1, with a weak D call TRBD1 (5 bases). V was cut by 8 bases and J by 6 bases, with 25 bases left in between. The CDR3 length is 16 residues. Germline V CDR1 and CDR2: LGHNT, FRNRAP. The CDR3 DNA reads as TGTGCTAGTAGTCTCTACCCGGGACCGCGTGAGGCTGAAGCTTTCTTT. This sequence encodes CASSLYPGPREAEAFF.

This clonotype showed up many times. V gene TRBV5-1 combines with J gene TRBJ1-4; 7 nucleotides match TRBD1. The length of the CDR3 is 16 residues. J gave up 4 bases and V 4 bases, and 10 bases lay outside the gene matches. CDR1 SGHRS and CDR2 YFSETQ come from the germline V gene. The DNA for the CDR3 is TGCGCCAGCAGCCCCCCAACCGGGACAGTTAATGAAAAACTGTTTTTT. It translates to CASSPPTGTVNEKLFF.

This clonotype occurred many times. The rearrangement uses TRBV28 and TRBJ2-5; 8 bases map to TRBD1. V trimming: 7 bases; J trimming: 4 bases; junction bases outside the gene matches: 5. The germline CDR1 and CDR2 sequences are MDHEN and SYDVKM. The CDR3 totals 13 residues. This chain's CDR3 is CASTTRGLETQYF. CDR3 bases: TGTGCCAGCACCACCAGGGGGCTAGAGACCCAGTACTTC.